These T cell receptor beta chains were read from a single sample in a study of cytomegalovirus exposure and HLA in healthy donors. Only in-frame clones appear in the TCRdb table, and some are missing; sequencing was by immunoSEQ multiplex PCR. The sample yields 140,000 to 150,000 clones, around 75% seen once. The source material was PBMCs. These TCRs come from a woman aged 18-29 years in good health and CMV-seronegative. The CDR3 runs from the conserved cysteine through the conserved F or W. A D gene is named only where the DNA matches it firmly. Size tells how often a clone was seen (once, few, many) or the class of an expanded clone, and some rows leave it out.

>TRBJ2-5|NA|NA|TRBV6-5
TGTGCCAGCAGTTACCCCCAGGGAATCCAAGAGACCCAGTACTTC
CASSYPQGIQETQYF
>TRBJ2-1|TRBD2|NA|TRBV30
TGTGCCTGGGGCCCTTGGACTAGCGGGGCTACTTACAATGAGCAGTTCTTC
CAWGPWTSGATYNEQFF
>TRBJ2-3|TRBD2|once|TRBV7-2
TGTGCCAGCAGCTCGCGACTAGCGGGGATCACAGATACGCAGTATTTT
CASSSRLAGITDTQYF
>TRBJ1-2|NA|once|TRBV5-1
TGCGCCAGCAGCGAGACTAACTATGGCTACACCTTC
CASSETNYGYTF
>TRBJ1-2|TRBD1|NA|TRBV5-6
TGTGCCAGCAGCCCGGGGACAGAAAATTTCTATGGCTACACCTTC
CASSPGTENFYGYTF
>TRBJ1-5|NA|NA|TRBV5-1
TGCGCCAGCAGCGTGGGACTCAGCAGCAATCAGCCCCAGCATTTT
CASSVGLSSNQPQHF
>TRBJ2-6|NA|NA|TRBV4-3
TGCGCCAGCAGCCAAACGTCCGGAGCCGGGGCCAACGTCCTGACTTTC
CASSQTSGAGANVLTF
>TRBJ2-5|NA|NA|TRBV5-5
TGTGCCAGCAGCTTCGGGTTTAGAGGAGAGACCCAGTACTTC
CASSFGFRGETQYF
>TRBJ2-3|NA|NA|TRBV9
TGTGCCAGCAGCCCCCGGGGAGGAAGCACAGATACGCAGTATTTT
CASSPRGGSTDTQYF
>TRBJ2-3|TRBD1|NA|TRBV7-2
TGTGCCAGCAGCTCAGGGGGAATTGGCGAACCAGATACGCAGTATTTT
CASSSGGIGEPDTQYF
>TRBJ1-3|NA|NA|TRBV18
TGTGCCAGCTCACCACGCGGGGAGCTTGGAAACACCATATATTTT
CASSPRGELGNTIYF
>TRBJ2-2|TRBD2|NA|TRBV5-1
TGCGCCAGCAGCTTGGTCTCGGGACTAGCGTCCACCGGGGAGCTGTTTTTT
CASSLVSGLASTGELFF
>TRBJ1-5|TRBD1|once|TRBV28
TGTGCCAGCAGCTCTCCCCCCGGGACAGTAATTATTTCCAATCAGCCCCAGCATTTT
CASSSPPGTVIISNQPQHF
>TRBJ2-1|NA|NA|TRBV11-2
TGTGCCAGCAGTCAGACTAGTTCGGGGGGCCCCCATGAGCAGTTCTTC
CASSQTSSGGPHEQFF
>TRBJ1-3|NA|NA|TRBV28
TGTGCCAGCATAACCCACATGGCTGGAAACACCATATATTTT
CASITHMAGNTIYF
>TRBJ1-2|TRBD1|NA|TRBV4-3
TGCGCCAGCAGCCATTATGACAGGGGGACTAACTATGGCTACACCTTC
CASSHYDRGTNYGYTF
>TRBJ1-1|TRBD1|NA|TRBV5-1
TGCGCCAGCAGCTTAAGCCCCCTTACCGACAGGGGCCGGGATGCTTTCTTT
CASSLSPLTDRGRDAFF
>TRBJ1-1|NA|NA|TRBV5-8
TGTGCCAGCAGCTTCAGGTTCGGCGCTGAAGCTTTCTTT
CASSFRFGAEAFF
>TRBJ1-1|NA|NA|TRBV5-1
TGCGCCAGCAGCTTGACGAGGACTGAAGCTTTCTTT
CASSLTRTEAFF
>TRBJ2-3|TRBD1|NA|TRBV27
TGTGCCAGCAGGGGGGACAGGCCCTCAGGCACAGATACGCAGTATTTT
CASRGDRPSGTDTQYF
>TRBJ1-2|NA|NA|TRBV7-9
TGTGCCAGCAGCTTAGTTGAGACAGGATATGGCTACACCTTC
CASSLVETGYGYTF
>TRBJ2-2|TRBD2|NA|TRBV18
TGTGCCAGCTCACCAACTAGCGGGAACACCGGGGAGCTGTTTTTT
CASSPTSGNTGELFF
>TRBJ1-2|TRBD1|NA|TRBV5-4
TGTGCCAGCAGCCCAAGACAGGGTTGGGTAGCTGGCTACACCTTC
CASSPRQGWVAGYTF
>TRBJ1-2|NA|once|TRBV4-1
TGCGCCAGCAGCCAAGATTGGAGGGGAGGCTACACCTTC
CASSQDWRGGYTF
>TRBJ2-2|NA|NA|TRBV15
TGTGCCACCGGGGCGGGGGCTGACACGGGGGAGCTGTTTTTT
CATGAGADTGELFF
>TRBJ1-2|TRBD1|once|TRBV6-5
TGTGCCAGCACCCCCCGGACAGGATTTAACTATGGCTACACCTTC
CASTPRTGFNYGYTF
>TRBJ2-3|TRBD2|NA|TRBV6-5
TGTGCCAGCGGACCCGGACTAGTCACAGATACGCAGTATTTT
CASGPGLVTDTQYF
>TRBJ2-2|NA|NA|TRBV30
TGTGCCTCTCTCCCTCTGGCCTACACCGGGGAGCTGTTTTTT
CASLPLAYTGELFF
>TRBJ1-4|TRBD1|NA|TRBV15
TGTGCCACCAGTACCCGGACAGGGGATGAAAAACTGTTTTTT
CATSTRTGDEKLFF
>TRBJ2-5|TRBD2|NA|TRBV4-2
TGTGCCAGCAGCCAAGAGCGGGGGGCACAAGAGACCCAGTACTTC
CASSQERGAQETQYF
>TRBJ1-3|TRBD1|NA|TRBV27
TGTGCCAGCAGTTTCGCCCTCCCAGGGGGACATGGAAACACCATATATTTT
CASSFALPGGHGNTIYF
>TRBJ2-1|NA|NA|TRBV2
TGTGCCAGCACGAAGGGTAGCGGTTACAATGAGCAGTTCTTC
CASTKGSGYNEQFF
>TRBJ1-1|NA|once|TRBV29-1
TGCAGCGTACACCCCAGGGCGGTGAACACTGAAGCTTTCTTT
CSVHPRAVNTEAFF
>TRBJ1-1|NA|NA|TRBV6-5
TGTGCCAGCAGTTACGTGGGGCGAGCTTTCTTT
CASSYVGRAFF
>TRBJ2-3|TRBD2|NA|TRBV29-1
TGCAGCGTTGATCGCCTAGCGGGAGGCACAGATACGCAGTATTTT
CSVDRLAGGTDTQYF
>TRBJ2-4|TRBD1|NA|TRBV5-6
TGTGCCAGCAGCTTGGTCGACAGGGCGAAAAACATTCAGTACTTC
CASSLVDRAKNIQYF
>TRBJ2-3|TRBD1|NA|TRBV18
TGTGCCAGCTCACCTCCAGGACAGGGGGGAGATACGCAGTATTTT
CASSPPGQGGDTQYF
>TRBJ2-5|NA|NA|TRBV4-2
TGTGCCAGCAGCCAAGACTGGGGCCAGACCCAGTACTTC
CASSQDWGQTQYF
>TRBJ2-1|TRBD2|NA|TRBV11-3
TGTGCCAGCAGCTTAGGGCTCGGGAGGGGGGTCTACAATGAGCAGTTCTTC
CASSLGLGRGVYNEQFF
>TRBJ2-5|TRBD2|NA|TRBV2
TGTGCCAGCAGTGGATCCTCCGGACTAGCGGGGGGGCAAACCCAGTACTTC
CASSGSSGLAGGQTQYF
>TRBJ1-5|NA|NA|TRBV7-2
TGTGCCAGCAGCATCAGGGTTTGGCAGCCCCAGCATTTT
CASSIRVWQPQHF
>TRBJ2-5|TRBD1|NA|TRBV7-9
TGTGCCAGCAGCTTCGGGCGGGGAAGGACAGGGTCACAAGAGACCCAGTACTTC
CASSFGRGRTGSQETQYF
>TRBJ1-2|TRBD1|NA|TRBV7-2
TGTGCCAGCACCCCAGCTGGACAGGGGACCTATGGCTACACCTTC
CASTPAGQGTYGYTF
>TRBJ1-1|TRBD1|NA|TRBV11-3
TGTGCCAGCAGCTTAGGTCGACAGGGCGACACTGAAGCTTTCTTT
CASSLGRQGDTEAFF
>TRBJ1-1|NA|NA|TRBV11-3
TGTGCCAGCTCGGGCAGGGGATTTAACACTGAAGCTTTCTTT
CASSGRGFNTEAFF
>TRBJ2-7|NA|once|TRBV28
TGTGCCAGCAGTTTAGGCACTACATACGAGCAGTACTTC
CASSLGTTYEQYF
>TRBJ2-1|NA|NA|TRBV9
TGTGCCAGCAGCGAACAGGGATATTCCTACAATGAGCAGTTCTTC
CASSEQGYSYNEQFF
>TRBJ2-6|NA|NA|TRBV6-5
TGTGCCAGCAGAGAACAGCTCTCTGGGGCCAACGTCCTGACTTTC
CASREQLSGANVLTF
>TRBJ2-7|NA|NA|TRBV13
TGTGCCAGCAGCCCCCGACTAGGGAACTACGAGCAGTACTTC
CASSPRLGNYEQYF
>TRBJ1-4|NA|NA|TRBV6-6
TGTGCCAGCAGTCCGGGTGGGACTAATGAAAAACTGTTTTTT
CASSPGGTNEKLFF
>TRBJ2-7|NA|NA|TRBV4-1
TGCGCCAGCAGCCAATGGGGAGCCTCCTACGAGCAGTACTTC
CASSQWGASYEQYF
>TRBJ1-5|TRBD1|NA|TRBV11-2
TGTGCCAGCAGCCGGGACAGGGGACCCAATCAGCCCCAGCATTTT
CASSRDRGPNQPQHF
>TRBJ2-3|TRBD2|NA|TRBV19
TGTGCCAGTACCTCGTTGGGGCGGGGGAACACAGATACGCAGTATTTT
CASTSLGRGNTDTQYF
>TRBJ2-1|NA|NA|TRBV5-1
TGCGCCAGCAGCCCCCAACAGGGCAATGAGCAGTTCTTC
CASSPQQGNEQFF
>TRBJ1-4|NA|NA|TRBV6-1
TGTGCCAGCACCCCAGGCTCAACTAATGAAAAACTGTTTTTT
CASTPGSTNEKLFF